Reported below is one T cell receptor (beta chain). The record originates from a study of T cells in localized non-small cell lung cancer. Method: immunoSEQ multiplex PCR; TCRdb's copy keeps in-frame clones and lacks some. Of about 21,000 clones listed, around 90% are singletons. V dropped 2 bases and J dropped 2 bases, with 7 bases sitting between them. Germline values: CDR1 SGHDT, CDR2 YYEEEE. There are 13 residues in the CDR3. The source was peripheral blood, collected before any cancer treatment. This TCR was recovered from a male donor at least 60 years old with stage I squamous cell lung carcinoma. The rearrangement uses TRBV5-6 and TRBJ1-2, with unresolved D. The CDR3 protein is CASSFRKNYGYTF. The CDR3 region has the DNA TGTGCCAGCAGCTTTAGAAAGAACTATGGCTACACCTTC.